The 29 T cell receptor beta chains below come from one sample, sequenced in a study of blood T cell repertoires in COVID-19. Produced via immunoSEQ multiplex PCR; TCRdb's table is partial and in-frame only. The table records some 60,000 clones, over 75% of them present only once. Sequenced material: peripheral blood. Receptors originate from a human donor in a cohort sampled during active COVID-19.

The chain joins TRBV3-1 (or the pseudogene TRBV3-2) to TRBJ2-2; no firm D call. Germline CDR1 LGHDT, CDR2 YNNKEL (reference sequence). V was shortened by 3 bases and J by 4 bases, with 15 bases between the two germline ends. This CDR3 region has 16 residues. CDR3 DNA: TGTGCCAGCAGCCAGAACGCCGGTCCAGGCACCGGGGAGCTGTTTTTT. Amino acids: CASSQNAGPGTGELFF.

The CDR3 bases are TGTGCCAGCAGTTTCCGCTCCCCCCCGGGGCAGTACTTC. Encoded protein: CASSFRSPPGQYF. V is TRBV12-3 or TRBV12-4 and J is TRBJ2-7; D call uncertain. The V end lost 3 bases, the J end lost 9 bases, and 15 bases lay between the germline ends. There are 13 residues in the CDR3.

The genes are TRBV18 and TRBJ2-7, with D possibly matching TRBD2 (6 bases). There are 14 residues in the CDR3. The germline V and J ends were trimmed by 3 bases and 3 bases, with 12 bases remaining between them. Germline V gives CDR1 KGHSH, CDR2 LQKENI. The CDR3 DNA reads as TGTGCCAGCTCACCGGGAGCGGGTGACTACGAGCAGTACTTC. It encodes CASSPGAGDYEQYF.

A single count supports this clone. The chain carries TRBV19 and TRBJ2-3; the match to TRBD1 covers 9 bases. J was trimmed by 0 bases and V by 6 bases; bases with no gene match: 4. The CDR3 runs 15 residues. From germline, CDR1 is LNHDA and CDR2 SQIVND (reference sequence). The CDR3 spells CASSVQGASTDTQYF. CDR3 in DNA: TGTGCCAGTAGCGTACAGGGGGCAAGCACAGATACGCAGTATTTT.

The chain couples TRBV24-1 to TRBJ2-5, with a possible D match to TRBD1 (5 bases). The V and J ends lost 5 bases and 1 base respectively, with 7 bases between them. Germline CDR1 KGHDR, CDR2 SFDVKD. This CDR3 spans 13 amino acids. CDR3 in DNA: TGTGCCACCAGTGTTGGGGCCCAAGAGACCCAGTACTTC. Protein: CATSVGAQETQYF.

The V call is TRBV4-2, the J call TRBJ2-1; TRBD1 aligns across 11 bases. Germline CDR1 is LGHNA and CDR2 is YNFKEQ. There are 16 residues in the CDR3. The V gene end was trimmed by 4 bases and the J gene end by 4 bases; junction bases not matched to a gene: 6. CDR3 nucleotide sequence: TGTGCCAGCAGCCTAAGGGGACAGGGGGTTTACAATGAGCAGTTCTTC. It specifies CASSLRGQGVYNEQFF.

The chain employs TRBV18 and TRBJ2-3; D possibly corresponds to TRBD2 (6 bases). The CDR3 is 15 amino acids. Germline V gene sequence: CDR1 KGHSH, CDR2 LQKENI. The ends were cut back, 3 bases at V and 0 bases at J, with 10 bases in the middle. The CDR3 bases are TGTGCCAGCTCACCTCCGGGACTGAGCACAGATACGCAGTATTTT. Its protein product is CASSPPGLSTDTQYF.

The chain is built from TRBV12-3 or TRBV12-4 and TRBJ2-1, with a weak D call TRBD2 (6 bases). Trimming cost V 3 bases and J 10 bases, with 10 bases left between them. This CDR3 comprises 12 residues. The CDR3 bases are TGTGCCAGCAGTTTGGAGGGTGACGAGCAGTTCTTC. As protein: CASSLEGDEQFF.

The rearrangement links TRBV14 to TRBJ1-1, with D unclear. Germline loops: CDR1 SGHDN, CDR2 FVKESK. There are 13 residues in the CDR3. The V gene lost 2 bases and the J gene lost 2 bases, with 6 bases spanning the gap. For the CDR3, the DNA is TGTGCCAGCAGCCAATTCCCAAACACTGAAGCTTTCTTT. Residues: CASSQFPNTEAFF.

J is TRBJ2-1 and V is TRBV27; a possible D gene is TRBD2 (6 bases). This CDR3 is 13 amino acids long. The V gene's germline CDR1 is MNHEY and CDR2 SMNVEV (reference sequence). The V and J ends lost 8 bases and 2 bases respectively, with 10 bases between them. The CDR3 spells CASGGSTYNEQFF. CDR3 DNA: TGTGCCAGCGGGGGGTCAACCTACAATGAGCAGTTCTTC.

This chain links TRBV3-1 (or the pseudogene TRBV3-2) with TRBJ1-2; 8 nucleotides line up with TRBD1. This CDR3 region has 18 residues. Losses at the gene ends were 1 base for V and 3 bases for J; bases not matched to a gene: 13. Germline lookup yields CDR1 LGHDT and CDR2 YNNKEL (reference sequence). Here the CDR3 reads CASSQGRQGAISDYGYTF. CDR3 in DNA: TGTGCCAGCAGCCAAGGACGGCAGGGGGCGATATCCGACTATGGCTACACCTTC.

The V and J genes are TRBV7-9 and TRBJ1-4; D ambiguous. This CDR3 contains 14 residues. Trimming cost V 3 bases and J 7 bases, with 12 bases left between them. CDR1 is SEHNR and CDR2 is FQNEAQ in the germline V gene (reference sequence). DNA of the CDR3: TGTGCCAGCAGCTTCGGGTTTATTACTGAAAAACTGTTTTTT. Translating gives CASSFGFITEKLFF.

The chain employs TRBV9 and TRBJ2-2; 10 bases line up with TRBD1. The V segment lost 0 bases and the J segment 7 bases; nucleotides outside the gene matches: 6. CDR3 length equals 16 residues. From germline, CDR1 is SGDLS and CDR2 YYNGEE. The DNA for the CDR3 is TGTGCCAGCAGCGTAGGAGGGACAGGGGAAGGCGGGGAGCTGTTTTTT. Translating it yields CASSVGGTGEGGELFF.

V usage is TRBV3-1 (or the pseudogene TRBV3-2) and J usage is TRBJ2-1, with 7 bases aligning to TRBD1. J was trimmed by 6 bases and V by 8 bases; bases with no gene match: 7. Germline V gene sequence: CDR1 LGHDT, CDR2 YNNKEL (reference sequence). The CDR3 loop spans 13 amino acids. This CDR3 is CASSQNRGNEQFF. In nucleotides, the CDR3 is TGTGCCAGCTCTCAAAACAGGGGCAATGAGCAGTTCTTC.

V is TRBV7-9 and J is TRBJ2-4, with TRBD1 identical over 7 bases. Trimming took 9 bases from V and 5 from J; bases not matched to a gene: 4. Per the germline V gene, CDR1 is SEHNR and CDR2 is FQNEAQ (reference sequence). The CDR3 covers 12 residues. The CDR3: CASQGVENIQYF. CDR3 coding DNA: TGTGCCAGTCAGGGGGTCGAAAACATTCAGTACTTC.

J is TRBJ2-3 and V is TRBV5-1; D not resolved. Trimming removed 0 bases from V and 6 bases from J, with 17 bases in between. This CDR3 contains 16 residues. CDR1 and CDR2 from the germline V gene are SGHRS and YFSETQ. For the CDR3, the DNA is TGCGCCAGCAGCTTGGGAAGTTCTCCAACAACGGATACGCAGTATTTT. It yields the protein CASSLGSSPTTDTQYF.

Within the sample, this clone is medium-sized. This sequence joins TRBV27 and TRBJ2-2; no definite D call. The germline V and J ends were trimmed by 6 bases and 6 bases, with 8 bases remaining between them. Germline assignment: CDR1 MNHEY and CDR2 SMNVEV (reference sequence). CDR3 length: 12 residues. DNA for the CDR3: TGTGCCAGCAGCGCGCCGGCCGGGGAGCTGTTTTTT. It encodes CASSAPAGELFF.

The sample holds one count of this clone. The rearrangement links TRBV27 to TRBJ1-2; 11 bases fit TRBD1. This CDR3 spans 14 amino acids. Germline-derived CDR1 and CDR2 are MNHEY and SMNVEV (reference sequence). V dropped 8 bases and J dropped 5; count of bases not matched to a gene: 7. The CDR3 protein is CASGAGQGEYGYTF. In DNA, the CDR3 is TGTGCCAGCGGAGCGGGACAGGGGGAGTATGGCTACACCTTC.

The rearrangement uses TRBV7-8 and TRBJ2-5, with 7 positions matching TRBD2. The CDR3 runs to 13 residues. The germline V gene encodes CDR1 SGHVS and CDR2 FQNEAQ. V was clipped by 4 bases and J by 1 base; unmatched bases: 0. The CDR3 protein is CASSWGGQETQYF. CDR3 sequence (DNA): TGTGCCAGCAGCTGGGGGGGCCAAGAGACCCAGTACTTC. Supplemented by reference TRBV7-8 and TRBJ2-5, the full variable domain reads GAGVSQSPRYKVAKRGQDVALRCDPISGHVSLFWYQQALGQGPEFLTYFQNEAQLDKSGLPSDRFFAERPEGSVSTLKIQRTQQEDSAVYLCASSWGGQETQYFGPGTRLLVL.

The chain links TRBV29-1 to TRBJ2-7; TRBD2 aligns across 8 bases. The CDR3 extends over 12 amino acids. Losses at the gene ends were 8 bases for V and 3 bases for J; bases not matched to a gene: 6. CDR1 SQVTM and CDR2 ANQGSEA come from the germline V gene. CDR3 sequence (DNA): TGCAGCATCAAGCGGGGGTTCTACGAGCAGTACTTC. Translated: CSIKRGFYEQYF.

The chain joins TRBV18 to TRBJ1-1, with 8 bases matching TRBD1. J gave up 0 bases and V 2 bases, and 2 bases lay outside the gene matches. Germline CDR1 KGHSH, CDR2 LQKENI. The CDR3 extends over 15 amino acids. The CDR3 DNA reads as TGTGCCAGCTCACCAAACAGGGGGATGAACACTGAAGCTTTCTTT. Its protein product is CASSPNRGMNTEAFF. Looking up the rest from reference TRBV18 and TRBJ1-1 gives the full variable domain: NAGVMQNPRHLVRRRGQEARLRCSPMKGHSHVYWYRQLPEEGLKFMVYLQKENIIDESGMPKERFSAEFPKEGPSILRIQQVVRGDSAAYFCASSPNRGMNTEAFFGQGTRLTVV.

The J gene is TRBJ2-4, the V gene TRBV10-2; a possible D gene is TRBD1 (5 bases). The germline V gene encodes CDR1 WSHSY and CDR2 SAAADI. Trimming cost V 6 bases and J 8 bases, with 17 bases left between them. The CDR3 is made up of 14 amino acids. Written as DNA, the CDR3 is TGCGCCAGCAGCGGACAACGACGTGGGGACATTCAGTACTTC. It translates to CASSGQRRGDIQYF.

In its sample, this clone was seen many times. This sequence joins TRBV7-2 and TRBJ1-3; D uncertain. The CDR3 is 15 amino acids. The germline gives CDR1 SGHTA, CDR2 FQGNSA. The V end lost 3 bases, the J end lost 2 bases, and 11 bases lay between the germline ends. CDR3 in amino acids: CASSFQEGTGNTIYF. The CDR3 coding sequence is TGTGCCAGCAGCTTCCAGGAAGGCACTGGAAACACCATATATTTT.

The chain uses TRBV18 and TRBJ2-7, with TRBD2 matching 13 bases. Germline V gene data show CDR1 as KGHSH and CDR2 as LQKENI. The ends lost 4 bases at V and 1 base at J; junction bases unmatched: 10. The CDR3 runs 18 residues. The CDR3 loop is CASSLRTSGGSPSYEQYF. DNA for the CDR3: TGTGCCAGCTCACTGCGGACTAGCGGGGGCTCCCCTTCCTACGAGCAGTACTTC. Full variable domain (missing parts from reference TRBV18 and TRBJ2-7): NAGVMQNPRHLVRRRGQEARLRCSPMKGHSHVYWYRQLPEEGLKFMVYLQKENIIDESGMPKERFSAEFPKEGPSILRIQQVVRGDSAAYFCASSLRTSGGSPSYEQYFGPGTRLTVT.

The CDR3 spells CASSLAGGPITGELFF. Written as DNA, the CDR3 is TGTGCCAGCAGCCTAGCCGGCGGGCCCATCACCGGGGAGCTGTTTTTT. The chain carries TRBV9 and TRBJ2-2, with a weak D call TRBD2 (5 bases). Trimming removed 4 bases from V and 4 bases from J, with 17 bases in between. This CDR3 is 16 amino acids long. Germline V gene sequence: CDR1 SGDLS, CDR2 YYNGEE.

V is TRBV7-9 and J is TRBJ2-2; D is uncertain. The CDR3 runs 15 residues. Between the trimmed V and J ends, which lost 5 bases and 1 base, there was a span of 11 bases. In germline, CDR1 is SEHNR, CDR2 FQNEAQ (reference sequence). CDR3 DNA sequence: TGTGCCAGCAGCCCACCCGCGGTGAACACCGGGGAGCTGTTTTTT. Translating gives CASSPPAVNTGELFF. The variable domain in full, completed from reference TRBV7-9 and TRBJ2-2, reads DTGVSQNPRHKITKRGQNVTFRCDPISEHNRLYWYRQTLGQGPEFLTYFQNEAQLEKSRLLSDRFSAERPKGSFSTLEIQRTEQGDSAMYLCASSPPAVNTGELFFGEGSRLTVL.

This sequence joins TRBV10-2 and TRBJ2-5; 7 nucleotides align to TRBD2. Trimming took 5 bases from V and 5 from J; bases not matched to a gene: 2. The CDR3 loop spans 12 amino acids. CDR1 is WSHSY and CDR2 is SAAADI in the germline V gene. The CDR3 nucleotides are TGCGCCAGCAGTACTAGCGCTGAGACCCAGTACTTC. Its protein product is CASSTSAETQYF.

The V and J genes are TRBV21-1 and TRBJ2-7; TRBD2 is the table's D call and was not checked against the DNA. TRBV21-1 represents a pseudogene. This CDR3 has 14 amino acids. CDR3 residues: CASSKRDIPYEQYF. Here the CDR3 DNA reads TGTGCCAGCAGCAAACGAGATATTCCCTACGAGCAGTACTTC.

The chain recombines TRBV6-2 or TRBV6-3 with TRBJ1-6; D is possibly TRBD1 (6 bases). V was pared by 6 bases and J by 7 bases, with 16 bases between. The CDR3 extends over 15 amino acids. Looked up from germline, CDR1 is MNHEY and CDR2 is SVGEGT. The CDR3 DNA follows: TGTGCCAGCAGCCCGGCCAGGGGTAGGAATTCACCCCTCCACTTT. This translates into CASSPARGRNSPLHF.